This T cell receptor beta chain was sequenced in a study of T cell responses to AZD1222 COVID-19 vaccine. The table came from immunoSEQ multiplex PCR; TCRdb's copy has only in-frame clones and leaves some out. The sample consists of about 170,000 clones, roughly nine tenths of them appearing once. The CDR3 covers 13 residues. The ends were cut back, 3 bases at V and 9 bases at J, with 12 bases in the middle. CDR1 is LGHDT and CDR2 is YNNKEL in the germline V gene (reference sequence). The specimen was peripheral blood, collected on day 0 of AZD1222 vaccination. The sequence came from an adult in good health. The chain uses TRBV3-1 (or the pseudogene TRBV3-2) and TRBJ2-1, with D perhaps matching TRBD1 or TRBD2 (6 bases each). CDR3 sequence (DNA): TGTGCCAGCAGCCATCCCACGGGGGCTGAGCAGTTCTTC. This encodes CASSHPTGAEQFF.